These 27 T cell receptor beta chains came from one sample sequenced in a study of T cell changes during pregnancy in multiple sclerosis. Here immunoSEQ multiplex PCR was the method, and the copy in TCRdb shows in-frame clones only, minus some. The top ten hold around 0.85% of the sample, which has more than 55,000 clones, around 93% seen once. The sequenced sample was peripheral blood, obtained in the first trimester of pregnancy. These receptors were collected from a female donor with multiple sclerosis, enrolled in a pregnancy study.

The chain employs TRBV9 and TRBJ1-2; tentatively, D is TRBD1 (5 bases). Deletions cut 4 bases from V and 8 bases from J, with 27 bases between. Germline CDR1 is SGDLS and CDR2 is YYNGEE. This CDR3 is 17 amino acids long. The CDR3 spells CASSPDGSSSSGGGYTF. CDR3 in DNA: TGTGCCAGCAGCCCAGACGGCAGCTCCAGTTCGGGGGGGGGCTACACCTTC.

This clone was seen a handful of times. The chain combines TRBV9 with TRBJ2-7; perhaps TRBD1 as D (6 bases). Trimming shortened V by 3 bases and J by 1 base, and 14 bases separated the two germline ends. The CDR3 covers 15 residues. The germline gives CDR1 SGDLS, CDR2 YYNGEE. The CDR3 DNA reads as TGTGCCAGCAGCGGACAAACAGGGCATTCCTACGAGCAGTACTTC. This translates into CASSGQTGHSYEQYF.

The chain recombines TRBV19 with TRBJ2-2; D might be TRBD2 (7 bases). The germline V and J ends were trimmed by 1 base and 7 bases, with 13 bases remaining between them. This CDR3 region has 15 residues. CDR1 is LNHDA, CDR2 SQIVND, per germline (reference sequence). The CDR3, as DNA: TGTGCCAGTAGTATAGGGGGGGGGCCGGTCGGGGAGCTGTTTTTT. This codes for CASSIGGGPVGELFF.

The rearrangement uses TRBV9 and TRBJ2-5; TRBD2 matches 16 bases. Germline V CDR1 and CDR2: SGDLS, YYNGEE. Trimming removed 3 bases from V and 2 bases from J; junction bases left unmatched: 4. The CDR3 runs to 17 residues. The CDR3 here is CASSAGLAGGTQETQYF. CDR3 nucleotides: TGTGCCAGCAGCGCGGGACTAGCGGGGGGGACACAAGAGACCCAGTACTTC.

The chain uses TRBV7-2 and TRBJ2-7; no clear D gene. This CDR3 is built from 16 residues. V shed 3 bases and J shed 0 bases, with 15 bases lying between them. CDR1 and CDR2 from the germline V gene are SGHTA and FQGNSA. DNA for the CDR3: TGTGCCAGCAGCTTCGGCTCCAGGCTTTCCTCCTACGAGCAGTACTTC. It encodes CASSFGSRLSSYEQYF.

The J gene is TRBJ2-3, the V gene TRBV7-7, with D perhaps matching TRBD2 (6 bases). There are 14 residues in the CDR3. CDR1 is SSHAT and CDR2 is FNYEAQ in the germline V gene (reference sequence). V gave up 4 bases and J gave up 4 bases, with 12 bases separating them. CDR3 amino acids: CASSSGGSADTQYF. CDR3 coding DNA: TGTGCCAGCAGCTCTGGAGGGAGCGCAGATACGCAGTATTTT.

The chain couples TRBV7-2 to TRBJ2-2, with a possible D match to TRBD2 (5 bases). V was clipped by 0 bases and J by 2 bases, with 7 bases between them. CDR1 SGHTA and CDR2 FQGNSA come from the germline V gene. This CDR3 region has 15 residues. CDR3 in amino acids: CASSLAGSNTGELFF. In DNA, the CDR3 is TGTGCCAGCAGCTTAGCGGGGAGTAACACCGGGGAGCTGTTTTTT. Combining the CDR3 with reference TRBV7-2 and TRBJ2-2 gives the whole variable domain GAGVSQSPSNKVTEKGKDVELRCDPISGHTALYWYRQSLGQGLEFLIYFQGNSAPDKSGLPSDRFSAERTGGSVSTLTIQRTQQEDSAVYLCASSLAGSNTGELFFGEGSRLTVL.

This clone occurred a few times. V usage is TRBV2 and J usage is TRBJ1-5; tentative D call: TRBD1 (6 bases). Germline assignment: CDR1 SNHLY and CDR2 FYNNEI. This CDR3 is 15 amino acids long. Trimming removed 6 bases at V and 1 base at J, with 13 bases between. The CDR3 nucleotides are TGTGCCAGCAGGATACAGGGTTTAAGCAATCAGCCCCAGCATTTT. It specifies CASRIQGLSNQPQHF.

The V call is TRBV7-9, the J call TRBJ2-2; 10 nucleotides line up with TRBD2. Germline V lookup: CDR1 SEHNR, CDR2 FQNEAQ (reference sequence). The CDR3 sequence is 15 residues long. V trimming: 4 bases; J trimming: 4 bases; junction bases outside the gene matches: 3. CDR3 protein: CASSSLAGPTGELFF. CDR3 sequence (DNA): TGTGCCAGCAGCTCACTAGCGGGGCCCACCGGGGAGCTGTTTTTT. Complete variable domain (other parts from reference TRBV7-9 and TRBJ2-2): DTGVSQNPRHKITKRGQNVTFRCDPISEHNRLYWYRQTLGQGPEFLTYFQNEAQLEKSRLLSDRFSAERPKGSFSTLEIQRTEQGDSAMYLCASSSLAGPTGELFFGEGSRLTVL.

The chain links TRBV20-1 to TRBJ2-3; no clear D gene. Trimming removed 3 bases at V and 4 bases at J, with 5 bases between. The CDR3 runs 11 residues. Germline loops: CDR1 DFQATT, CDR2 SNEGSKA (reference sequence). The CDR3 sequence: CSASPADTQYF. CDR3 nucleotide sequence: TGCAGTGCTAGCCCTGCAGATACGCAGTATTTT.

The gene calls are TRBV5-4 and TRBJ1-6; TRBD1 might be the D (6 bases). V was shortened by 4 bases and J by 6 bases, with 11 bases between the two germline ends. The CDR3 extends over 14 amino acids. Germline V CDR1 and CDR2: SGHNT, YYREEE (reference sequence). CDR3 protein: CASSAGAGNSPLHF. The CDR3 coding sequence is TGTGCCAGCAGCGCGGGGGCGGGTAATTCACCCCTCCACTTT.

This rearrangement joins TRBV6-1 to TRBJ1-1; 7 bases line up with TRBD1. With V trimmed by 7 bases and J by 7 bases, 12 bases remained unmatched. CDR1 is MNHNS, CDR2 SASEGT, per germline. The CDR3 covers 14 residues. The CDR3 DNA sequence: TGTGCCAGCATTATCAGGGGGGAACGGAGTGAAGCTTTCTTT. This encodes CASIIRGERSEAFF.

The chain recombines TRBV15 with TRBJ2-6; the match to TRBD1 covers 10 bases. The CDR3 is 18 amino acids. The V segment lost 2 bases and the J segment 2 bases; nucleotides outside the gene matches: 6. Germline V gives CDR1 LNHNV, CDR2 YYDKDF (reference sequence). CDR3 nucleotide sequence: TGTGCCACCAGCAGACCCGGACAGGGGGAGGCTGGGGCCAACGTCCTGACTTTC. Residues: CATSRPGQGEAGANVLTF.

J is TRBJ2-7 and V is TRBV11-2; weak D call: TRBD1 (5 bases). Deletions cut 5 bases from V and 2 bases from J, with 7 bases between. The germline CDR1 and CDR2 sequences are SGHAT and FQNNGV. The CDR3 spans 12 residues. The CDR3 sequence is CASSDSTYEQYF. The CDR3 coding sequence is TGTGCCAGCAGCGACAGTACCTACGAGCAGTACTTC.

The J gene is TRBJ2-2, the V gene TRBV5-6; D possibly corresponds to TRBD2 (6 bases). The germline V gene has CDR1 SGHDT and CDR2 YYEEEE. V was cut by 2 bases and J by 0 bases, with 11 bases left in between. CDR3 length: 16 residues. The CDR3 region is CASSFSSGPNTGELFF. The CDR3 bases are TGTGCCAGCAGCTTTTCCAGCGGGCCGAACACCGGGGAGCTGTTTTTT. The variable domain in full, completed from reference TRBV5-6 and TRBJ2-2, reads DAGVTQSPTHLIKTRGQQVTLRCSPKSGHDTVSWYQQALGQGPQFIFQYYEEEERQRGNFPDRFSGHQFPNYSSELNVNALLLGDSALYLCASSFSSGPNTGELFFGEGSRLTVL.

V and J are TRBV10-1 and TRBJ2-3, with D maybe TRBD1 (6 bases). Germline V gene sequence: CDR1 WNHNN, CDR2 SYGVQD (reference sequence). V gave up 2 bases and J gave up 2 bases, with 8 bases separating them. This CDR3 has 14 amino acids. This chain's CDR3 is CASSEDRLTDTQYF. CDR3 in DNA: TGCGCCAGCAGTGAGGACAGGCTCACAGATACGCAGTATTTT.

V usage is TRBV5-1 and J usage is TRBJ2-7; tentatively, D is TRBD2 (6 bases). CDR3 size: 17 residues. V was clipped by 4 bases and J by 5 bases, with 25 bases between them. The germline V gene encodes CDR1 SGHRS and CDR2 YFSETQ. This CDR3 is CASSPWNEGTSPHEQYF. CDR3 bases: TGCGCCAGCAGCCCATGGAATGAAGGGACTTCGCCCCACGAGCAGTACTTC.

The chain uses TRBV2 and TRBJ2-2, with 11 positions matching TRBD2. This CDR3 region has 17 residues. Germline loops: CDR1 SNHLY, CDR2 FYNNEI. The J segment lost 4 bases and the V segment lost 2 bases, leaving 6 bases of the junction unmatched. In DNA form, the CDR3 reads TGTGCCAGCAGTGAACCTAGCGGGGGGACCCCCACCGGGGAGCTGTTTTTT. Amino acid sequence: CASSEPSGGTPTGELFF.

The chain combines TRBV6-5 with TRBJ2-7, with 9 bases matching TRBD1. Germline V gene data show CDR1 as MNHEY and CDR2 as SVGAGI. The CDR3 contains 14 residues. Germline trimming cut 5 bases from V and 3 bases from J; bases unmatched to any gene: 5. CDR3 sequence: CASSVPGQGYEQYF. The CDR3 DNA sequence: TGTGCCAGCAGTGTACCGGGACAGGGCTACGAGCAGTACTTC.

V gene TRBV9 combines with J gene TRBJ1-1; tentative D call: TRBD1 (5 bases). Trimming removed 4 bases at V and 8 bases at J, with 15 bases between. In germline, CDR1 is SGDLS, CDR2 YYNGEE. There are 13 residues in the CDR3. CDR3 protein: CASSPEGRREAFF. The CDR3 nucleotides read TGTGCCAGCAGCCCGGAGGGGCGCCGGGAAGCTTTCTTT.

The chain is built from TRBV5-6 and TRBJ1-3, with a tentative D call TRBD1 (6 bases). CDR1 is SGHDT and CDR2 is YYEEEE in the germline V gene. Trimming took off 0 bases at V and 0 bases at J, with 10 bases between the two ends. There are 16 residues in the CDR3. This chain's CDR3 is CASSLGGPFSGNTIYF. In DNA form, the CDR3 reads TGTGCCAGCAGCTTGGGGGGGCCCTTCTCTGGAAACACCATATATTTT.

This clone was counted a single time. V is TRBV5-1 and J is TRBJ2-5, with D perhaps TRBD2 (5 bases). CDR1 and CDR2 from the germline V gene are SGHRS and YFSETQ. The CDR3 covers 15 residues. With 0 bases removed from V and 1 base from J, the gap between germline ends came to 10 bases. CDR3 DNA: TGCGCCAGCAGCTTGGGATCAGGACTCCAAGAGACCCAGTACTTC. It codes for CASSLGSGLQETQYF.

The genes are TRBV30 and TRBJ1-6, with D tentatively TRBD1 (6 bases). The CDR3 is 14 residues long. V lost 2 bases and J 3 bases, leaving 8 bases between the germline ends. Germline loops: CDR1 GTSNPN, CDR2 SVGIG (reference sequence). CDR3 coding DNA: TGTGCCTGGAGTACGGACAGCTATAATTCACCCCTCCACTTT. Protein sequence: CAWSTDSYNSPLHF.

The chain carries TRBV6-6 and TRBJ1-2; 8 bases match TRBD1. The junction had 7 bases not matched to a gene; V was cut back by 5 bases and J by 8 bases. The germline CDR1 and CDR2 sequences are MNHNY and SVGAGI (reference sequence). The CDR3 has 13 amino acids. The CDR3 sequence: CASSAQGALGYTF. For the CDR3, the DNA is TGTGCCAGCAGTGCTCAGGGGGCGCTGGGCTACACCTTC.

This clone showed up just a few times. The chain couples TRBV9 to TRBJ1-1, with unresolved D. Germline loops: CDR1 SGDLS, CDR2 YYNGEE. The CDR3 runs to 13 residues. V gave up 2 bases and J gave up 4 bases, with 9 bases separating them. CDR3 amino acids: CASSVTEGTEAFF. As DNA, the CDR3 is TGTGCCAGCAGCGTTACCGAGGGCACTGAAGCTTTCTTT.

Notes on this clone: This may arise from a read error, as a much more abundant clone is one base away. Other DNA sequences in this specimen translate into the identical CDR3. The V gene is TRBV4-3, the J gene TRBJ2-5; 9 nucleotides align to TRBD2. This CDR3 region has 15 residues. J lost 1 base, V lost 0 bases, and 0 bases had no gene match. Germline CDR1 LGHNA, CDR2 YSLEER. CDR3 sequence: CASSQERGGQETQYF. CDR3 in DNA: TGCGCCAGCAGCCAAGAGCGGGGGGGCCAAGAGACCCAGTACTTC.

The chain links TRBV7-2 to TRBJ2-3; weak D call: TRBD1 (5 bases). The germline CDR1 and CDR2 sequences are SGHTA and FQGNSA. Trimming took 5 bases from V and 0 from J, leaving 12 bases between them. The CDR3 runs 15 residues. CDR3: CASSVQGTSTDTQYF. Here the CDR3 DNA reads TGTGCCAGCAGCGTGCAGGGAACGAGCACAGATACGCAGTATTTT.